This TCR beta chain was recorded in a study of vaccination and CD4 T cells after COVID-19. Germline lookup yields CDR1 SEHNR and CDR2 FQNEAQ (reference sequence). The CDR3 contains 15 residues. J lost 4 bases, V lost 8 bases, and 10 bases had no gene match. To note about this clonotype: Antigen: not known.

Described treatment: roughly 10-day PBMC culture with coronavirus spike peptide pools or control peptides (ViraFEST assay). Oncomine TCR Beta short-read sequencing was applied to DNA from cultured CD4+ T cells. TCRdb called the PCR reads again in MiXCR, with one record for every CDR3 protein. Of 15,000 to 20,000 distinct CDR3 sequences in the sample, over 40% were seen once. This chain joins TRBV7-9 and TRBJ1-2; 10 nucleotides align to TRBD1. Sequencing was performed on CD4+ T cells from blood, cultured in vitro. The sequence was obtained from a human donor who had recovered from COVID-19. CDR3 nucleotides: TGTGCCAGCGGCCGCGGGACAGGGGAGTTCTATGGCTACACCTTC. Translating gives CASGRGTGEFYGYTF.